One sample yielded the 15 T cell receptor beta chains listed below, sequenced in a study of CD8+ T cells in alopecia areata (dated by TCRdb to 2016 to 2019). The library relied on the immunoSEQ multiplex PCR assay. RNA was extracted from all samples and reverse transcribed into cDNA, which served as template for TCR sequencing. TCRdb mirrors the immuneACCESS table, restricted to in-frame sequences. Some clones are absent from its copies; in checked studies, under half trace to an unresolved V gene, and the reason for the others is unknown. The sample yields about 180,000 clones; around 63% were counted once. The leading ten clones occupy 1.7% of the sample. Per the publication, the time point label means: baseline before oral tofacitinib. Sequenced material: CD4+ T cells sorted from blood, taken at week 0. These receptors were collected from a human donor with alopecia areata.

This clone appeared a single time. The V gene is TRBV25-1, the J gene TRBJ1-2, with D perhaps TRBD1 (5 bases). Per the germline V gene, CDR1 is MGHDK and CDR2 is SYGVNS. V gave up 4 bases and J gave up 7 bases, with 10 bases separating them. The CDR3 totals 12 residues. The CDR3 protein is CASSGGAFGYTF. CDR3 DNA: TGTGCCAGCAGTGGAGGGGCCTTTGGCTACACCTTC.

This chain connects TRBV28 to TRBJ2-7, with 11 bases lining up with TRBD1. The CDR3 runs 16 residues. With 5 bases clipped from V and 4 bases from J, the junction kept 10 bases outside the gene matches. CDR1 and CDR2 from the germline V gene are MDHEN and SYDVKM. The CDR3 region is CASSPARDRGKYEQYF. The CDR3 DNA reads TGTGCCAGCAGTCCCGCCCGGGACAGGGGGAAATACGAGCAGTACTTC.

This clone has more than one count but fewer than ten. J is TRBJ2-3 and V is TRBV29-1, with D maybe TRBD2 (6 bases). Looked up from germline, CDR1 is SQVTM and CDR2 is ANQGSEA. The V end was cut by 3 bases, the J end by 2 bases, with 12 bases between. The CDR3 spans 14 residues. The CDR3 protein is CSVDGAGSTDTQYF. The CDR3 DNA reads TGCAGCGTTGACGGTGCGGGGTCCACAGATACGCAGTATTTT.

The chain is built from TRBV5-1 and TRBJ1-6; possibly TRBD1 for D (5 bases). The V end lost 4 bases, the J end lost 6 bases, and 17 bases lay between the germline ends. CDR1 SGHRS and CDR2 YFSETQ come from the germline V gene. The CDR3 spans 16 residues. In nucleotides, the CDR3 is TGCGCCAGCAGCACAGGACGCGGGGACGGTAATTCACCCCTCCACTTT. This codes for CASSTGRGDGNSPLHF.

The gene calls are TRBV29-1 and TRBJ1-2; TRBD1 matches 10 bases. CDR1 is SQVTM and CDR2 is ANQGSEA in the germline V gene. Trimming took 6 bases from V and 7 from J; bases not matched to a gene: 8. The CDR3 has 13 residues. The CDR3 spells CSVPSGTGAGYTF. DNA of the CDR3: TGCAGCGTCCCCTCCGGGACAGGGGCTGGCTACACCTTC.

Concerning this clone: Within the sample, other DNA sequences also encode this same CDR3. V gene TRBV14 combines with J gene TRBJ2-3; D gene ambiguous. Trimming took off 1 base at V and 6 bases at J, with 5 bases between the two ends. The CDR3 runs to 12 residues. Per germline, CDR1 SGHDN and CDR2 FVKESK. The CDR3 coding sequence is TGTGCCAGCAGCCAAGTACCGGATACGCAGTATTTT. It specifies CASSQVPDTQYF.

To note about this clone: The CDR3 carries no conserved terminal phenylalanine or tryptophan, so it likely arises from a read error. The limits of the CDR3 on the DNA are not certain, so only TCRdb's listed CDR3 is given. The V gene is TRBV29-1, the J gene TRBJ1-2; the table's D call, TRBD1, has no DNA check behind it. Including both end residues, the CDR3 is 8 amino acids long. The germline V gene has CDR1 SQVTM and CDR2 ANQGSEA. The CDR3 region is CSVDGLIV.

A few counts support this clone. This rearrangement joins TRBV2 to TRBJ2-1; 9 bases agree with TRBD1. This CDR3 has 15 residues. CDR1 and CDR2 (germline): SNHLY, FYNNEI. With 8 bases clipped from V and 7 bases from J, the junction kept 12 bases outside the gene matches. CDR3 in DNA: TGTGCCAGCTCCTACCTTGAGGGACAGGGAAATGAGCAGTTCTTC. It codes for CASSYLEGQGNEQFF.

This clone was counted a single time. This chain links TRBV7-2 with TRBJ2-7, with D maybe TRBD2 (6 bases). Germline CDR1 and CDR2: SGHTA and FQGNSA. Trimming pared 5 bases from V and 3 bases from J, leaving 11 bases between. The CDR3 covers 13 residues. This CDR3 is CASSPGRGYEQYF. The CDR3 DNA follows: TGTGCCAGCAGCCCAGGGCGGGGCTACGAGCAGTACTTC.

The chain is built from TRBV29-1 and TRBJ1-5; D gene unclear. V was shortened by 4 bases and J by 0 bases, with 4 bases between the two germline ends. Germline CDR1 and CDR2: SQVTM and ANQGSEA. The CDR3 is made up of 12 amino acids. This CDR3 reads CSVASSNQPQHF. The CDR3 region has the DNA TGCAGCGTTGCCAGTAGCAATCAGCCCCAGCATTTT.

This chain uses TRBV7-3 with TRBJ2-2; TRBD1 matches at 7 bases. In germline, CDR1 is SGHTA, CDR2 FQGTGA. Trimming cost V 3 bases and J 6 bases; bases outside gene matches: 7. The CDR3 sequence is 15 residues long. The CDR3 here is CASSFTGVGAGELFF. CDR3 coding DNA: TGTGCCAGCAGCTTTACAGGGGTTGGGGCCGGGGAGCTGTTTTTT. Combining the CDR3 with reference TRBV7-3 and TRBJ2-2 gives the whole variable domain GAGVSQTPSNKVTEKGKYVELRCDPISGHTALYWYRQSLGQGPEFLIYFQGTGAADDSGLPNDRFFAVRPEGSVSTLKIQRTERGDSAVYLCASSFTGVGAGELFFGEGSRLTVL.

V gene TRBV29-1 combines with J gene TRBJ1-1; D remains unclear. This CDR3 has 15 amino acids. The V gene's germline CDR1 is SQVTM and CDR2 ANQGSEA. V gave up 0 bases and J gave up 0 bases, with 11 bases separating them. CDR3 nucleotide sequence: TGCAGCGTTGAAGAATCAGGTGTCATGAACACTGAAGCTTTCTTT. Protein product: CSVEESGVMNTEAFF.

V is TRBV29-1 and J is TRBJ2-6; 9 positions agree with TRBD1. V lost 7 bases and J lost 0; bases outside the gene matches: 4. This CDR3 is built from 15 residues. Germline V gives CDR1 SQVTM, CDR2 ANQGSEA. CDR3 loop: CSGGQGSSGANVLTF. The CDR3 region has the DNA TGCAGCGGGGGACAGGGCAGCTCTGGGGCCAACGTCCTGACTTTC. The full variable domain, in which reference TRBV29-1 and TRBJ2-6 provide the parts outside the CDR3, is SAVISQKPSRDICQRGTSLTIQCQVDSQVTMMFWYRQQPGQSLTLIATANQGSEATYESGFVIDKFPISRPNLTFSTLTVSNMSPEDSSIYLCSGGQGSSGANVLTFGAGSRLTVL.

The chain uses TRBV11-3 and TRBJ1-2; no firm D call. CDR1 SGHNT and CDR2 YENEEA come from the germline V gene. V was pared by 4 bases and J by 10 bases, with 16 bases between. CDR3 size: 13 residues. The CDR3 nucleotides read TGTGCCAGCAGCTCCCCGGGCCGTAAGCCCTACACCTTC. Protein sequence: CASSSPGRKPYTF.

The chain has TRBV5-1 and TRBJ2-7; no definite D call. Trimming shortened V by 4 bases and J by 2 bases, and 7 bases separated the two germline ends. CDR3 length: 12 residues. The germline V gene encodes CDR1 SGHRS and CDR2 YFSETQ. The DNA for the CDR3 is TGCGCCAGCAGCCACGGTACCTACGAGCAGTACTTC. Its translation: CASSHGTYEQYF.